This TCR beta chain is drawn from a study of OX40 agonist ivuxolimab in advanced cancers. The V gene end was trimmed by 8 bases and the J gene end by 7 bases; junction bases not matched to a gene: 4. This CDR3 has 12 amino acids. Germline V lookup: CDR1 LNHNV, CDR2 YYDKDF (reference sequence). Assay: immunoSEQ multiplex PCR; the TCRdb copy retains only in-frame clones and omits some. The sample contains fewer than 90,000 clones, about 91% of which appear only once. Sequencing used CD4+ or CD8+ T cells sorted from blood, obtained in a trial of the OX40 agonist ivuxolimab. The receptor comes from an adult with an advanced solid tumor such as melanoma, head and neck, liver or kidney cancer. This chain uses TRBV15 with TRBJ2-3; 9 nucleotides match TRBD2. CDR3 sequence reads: CATAGTSNTQYF. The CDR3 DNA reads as TGTGCCACCGCCGGGACTAGCAATACGCAGTATTTT. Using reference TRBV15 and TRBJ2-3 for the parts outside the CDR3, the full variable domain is DAMVIQNPRYQVTQFGKPVTLSCSQTLNHNVMYWYQQKSSQAPKLLFHYYDKDFNNEADTPDNFQSRRPNTSFCFLDIRSPGLGDTAMYLCATAGTSNTQYFGPGTRLTVL.